Listed below are T cell receptor beta chains from one sample, sequenced in a study of cytomegalovirus exposure and HLA in healthy donors. The repertoire was sequenced with immunoSEQ multiplex PCR; TCRdb's copy has only in-frame clones and lacks some. The table lists some 120,000 clones, roughly 69% of them singletons. The sample consisted of PBMCs. These receptors were obtained from a woman aged 35 to 49 in good health and CMV-seropositive. The conserved cysteine and the conserved F or W are not part of the CDR3 here. A D gene is named only where the DNA matches it firmly. Some rows mark clone size as missing; the rest say once, few, many or name a class of expanded clone.

clone_size	j_call	d_call	v_call	cdr3_aa
NA	TRBJ2-2	TRBD1	TRBV19	ASRIRTGGSGELF
NA	TRBJ2-4	TRBD2	TRBV7-2	ASSLWGLAPNIQY
NA	TRBJ1-3	NA	TRBV29-1	SVESGIRNTIY
many	TRBJ2-1	TRBD2	TRBV10-3	AISPGLEAWNEQF
few	TRBJ1-4	NA	TRBV5-1	ATRAGESEKLF
NA	TRBJ2-3	TRBD1	TRBV9	ASSRDSSTDTQY
NA	TRBJ1-6	TRBD1	TRBV5-4	ASSFNRGRDNSPLH
NA	TRBJ1-2	NA	TRBV7-9	ASSLTSGDRLFGYT
few	TRBJ1-2	NA	TRBV5-1	ASSSGTPNYGYT
NA	TRBJ2-7	TRBD1	TRBV27	ASSFGTGGDEQY
NA	TRBJ1-2	NA	TRBV7-3	ASRSTGGSGYT
NA	TRBJ2-7	TRBD1	TRBV5-1	ASTRAPGQGTYEQY
NA	TRBJ2-5	NA	TRBV12-5	ASGFMETQY
NA	TRBJ1-2	NA	TRBV7-3	ASSDQGGPDYGYT
NA	TRBJ1-2	TRBD1	TRBV6-5	ASSYQGAENYGYT
NA	TRBJ2-5	NA	TRBV5-5	ASSLLRGQETQY
NA	TRBJ1-5	NA	TRBV5-6	ASSFTGNQPQH
few	TRBJ2-1	NA	TRBV4-3	ASSQIGLAYNEQF
NA	TRBJ1-2	TRBD1	TRBV18	ASSLGQGVVYGYT
NA	TRBJ2-7	NA	TRBV5-1	ASSLGQDPYEQY
NA	TRBJ1-1	TRBD1	TRBV25-1	ASGQGTEAF
NA	TRBJ2-5	TRBD1	TRBV19	ASSPKGARGETQY
few	TRBJ1-2	NA	TRBV29-1	SVAGFYGYT
NA	TRBJ2-6	NA	TRBV15	ATSRVNSGANVLT
NA	TRBJ2-5	NA	TRBV7-3	ASSPLAAETQY
NA	TRBJ2-5	TRBD2	TRBV4-1	ASSRGSTGGASAKETQY
NA	TRBJ2-1	TRBD2	TRBV7-6	ASSLEAGTSYNEQF
NA	TRBJ2-2	TRBD1	TRBV7-2	ASSWLGGRVTGELF
NA	TRBJ2-2	NA	TRBV4-1	ASSPGSTGELF
once	TRBJ1-2	TRBD1	TRBV6-1	ASRDGTGYGYT
NA	TRBJ2-3	TRBD2	TRBV7-3	ASSPSGGGAATQY
NA	TRBJ1-4	TRBD1	TRBV10-3	AIRTGEREKLF
NA	TRBJ1-2	TRBD1	TRBV5-1	ASSLTGTGNYGYT
NA	TRBJ2-1	NA	TRBV4-2	ASSQEFRQGGHEQF
NA	TRBJ1-2	NA	TRBV29-1	SVEVFRGTPNYGYT
NA	TRBJ1-3	NA	TRBV5-1	ASSPNPTGPDSGNTIY
NA	TRBJ2-7	TRBD1	TRBV18	ASSPPATGPVSYEQY
NA	TRBJ2-1	TRBD2	TRBV10-3	AISPRGGTENEQF
NA	TRBJ1-2	NA	TRBV6-5	ASRVPSGEHT
NA	TRBJ1-1	NA	TRBV11-2	ASRSSPGETEAF
NA	TRBJ1-6	TRBD1	TRBV7-2	ASSRQGAPNSPLH
NA	TRBJ2-7	TRBD1	TRBV6-5	ASSYSRTGGREQY
NA	TRBJ2-3	NA	TRBV6-5	ASRLISTDTQY
NA	TRBJ1-6	NA	TRBV6-1	ASSEGQPLH
NA	TRBJ2-7	TRBD2	TRBV13	ASSSSGSSYEQY
NA	TRBJ2-3	TRBD1	TRBV7-3	ASSLGQASTDTQY
NA	TRBJ2-5	NA	TRBV2	ASADARDNPFETQY
NA	TRBJ1-3	NA	TRBV7-2	ASSQTLSSGNTIY
NA	TRBJ2-1	NA	TRBV7-7	ASSPGGSRFNEQF
NA	TRBJ1-4	TRBD1	TRBV2	ASSDIGGGFANEKLF
NA	TRBJ1-5	NA	TRBV2	ASSSGEPQH